This is a list of T cell receptor beta chains from one sample in a study of T cells in Graves' hyperthyroidism and ophthalmopathy. MiXCR, run by TCRdb on the multiplex PCR reads, gives a single entry per CDR3 protein. Of 550,000 to 850,000 distinct CDR3 sequences in the sample, 18% are singletons; the top ten hold 16%. The sequenced sample consisted of blood. These receptors originate from a woman aged 50 to 60 with Graves' hyperthyroidism that later progressed to Graves' ophthalmopathy. CDR3s include the opening cysteine and the closing phenylalanine or tryptophan. The D gene is left open where the match is weak. The size of a clone is reported for some rows only, either as once, few or many, or as a class for expanded clones.

size	D	V	J	DNA	CDR3
-	TRBD1	TRBV20-1	TRBJ1-1	TGCAGTGCTCGAAGGGACAGGGTGAACACTGAAGCTTTCTTT	CSARRDRVNTEAFF
many	-	TRBV20-1	TRBJ1-1	TGCAGTGCCCCACCGCCGGCATCTAACACTGAAGCTTTCTTT	CSAPPPASNTEAFF
-	-	TRBV3-1	TRBJ1-5	TGTGCCAGCAGCCCAGAGGCGGGGGCCGGTAGGCCCCAGCATTTT	CASSPEAGAGRPQHF
few	-	TRBV12-3/TRBV12-4	TRBJ2-1	TGTGCCAGCAGTTCTTCACCGTTTTTCGGCAGGGGATACGGTAATGAGCAGTTCTTC	CASSSSPFFGRGYGNEQFF
-	TRBD2	TRBV11-2	TRBJ2-5	TGTGCCAGCAGCTTCGTAGCGGGGGAGAAACAAGAGACCCAGTACTTC	CASSFVAGEKQETQYF
-	-	TRBV7-2	TRBJ1-5	TGTGCCAGCAGCGTTAGAGGGGCCCAGAATCAGCCCCAGCATTTT	CASSVRGAQNQPQHF
many	TRBD1	TRBV2	TRBJ1-4	TGTGCCAGCAGTGAACCACAGGGGGCAGTGCATGAAAAACTGTTTTTT	CASSEPQGAVHEKLFF
-	-	TRBV19	TRBJ2-7	TGTGCCAGCGGGGCTGGGTTCTCCTACGAGCAGTACTTC	CASGAGFSYEQYF
many	TRBD2	TRBV5-1	TRBJ2-5	TGCGCCAGCAGCTTGTCTAGCGGGGGCGCTTCTAGGGAGACCCAGTACTTC	CASSLSSGGASRETQYF
few	TRBD2	TRBV2	TRBJ2-5	TGTGCCAGCAGGCCAGGACTAGCGGGGGGGAAACAAGAGACCCAGTACTTC	CASRPGLAGGKQETQYF
many	-	TRBV30	TRBJ1-5	TGTGCCTGGAGTGTACTACAGGGAACGAATCAGCCCCAGCATTTT	CAWSVLQGTNQPQHF
once	-	TRBV3-1	TRBJ1-3	TGTGCCAGCAGCCCCAATCAAGGTTCTGGAAACACCATGTATTTT	CASSPNQGSGNTMYF
-	-	TRBV19	TRBJ1-5	TGTGCCAGTAACGCAGACAGCTACTCAAATCAGCCCCAGCATTTT	CASNADSYSNQPQHF
many	-	TRBV12-3/TRBV12-4	TRBJ1-1	TGTGCCAGCACCATCTTGGGCCTCATGAACACTGAAGCTTTCTTT	CASTILGLMNTEAFF
-	-	TRBV5-1	TRBJ1-1	TGCGCCAGCAGCTTGGCCGTGGGCGTTGAAGCTTTCTTT	CASSLAVGVEAFF
-	TRBD1	TRBV27	TRBJ2-7	TGTGCCAGCAGTGGGGACAGGGTCGAGCAGTACTTC	CASSGDRVEQYF
-	TRBD1	TRBV5-1	TRBJ2-2	TGCGCCAGCGCCGACAGGGGAAGCACCGGGGAGCTGTTTTTT	CASADRGSTGELFF
once	TRBD2	TRBV12-3/TRBV12-4	TRBJ2-7	TGTGCCAGCAGTTTACACGGAGCGGGGGAGGAGCAGTACTTC	CASSLHGAGEEQYF
once	TRBD2	TRBV9	TRBJ2-1	TGTGCCAGCAGCGTAGATGTACTAGCGGGGGGAACCGGTCGCCCTCTGTTCTTC	CASSVDVLAGGTGRPLFF
many	-	TRBV20-1	TRBJ2-1	TGCAGTGCTAATTTGGTTCTGGGGGCCAAGGGCGATGAGCAGTTCTTC	CSANLVLGAKGDEQFF
-	-	TRBV20-1	TRBJ2-7	TGCAGTGCTGAGGGGACTCTCAGCTCCTACGAGCAGTACTTC	CSAEGTLSSYEQYF
-	TRBD1	TRBV7-9	TRBJ2-3	TGTGCCAGCAGCGGGGGACAGGGTGTGAACACAGATACGCAGTATTTT	CASSGGQGVNTDTQYF
once	-	TRBV25-1	TRBJ1-1	TGTGCCAGCAGTGAAGGGGGGGCTTTCGGAGCTTTCTTT	CASSEGGAFGAFF
-	-	TRBV7-9	TRBJ2-2	TGTGCCAGCAGCTTAGCCCTTGAACTCACCGGGGAGCTGTTTTTT	CASSLALELTGELFF
few	-	TRBV5-5	TRBJ1-4	TGTGCCAGCAGGGTGTGGTCTAATGAAAAACTGTTTTTT	CASRVWSNEKLFF
-	-	TRBV6-5	TRBJ1-6	TGTGCCAGCAGTTACACAGGAAGGGGTCGCAGTAATTCACCCCTCCACTTT	CASSYTGRGRSNSPLHF
few	TRBD1	TRBV12-3/TRBV12-4	TRBJ2-2	TGTGCCAGCACCTGGCAGGGGGTGAACACCGGGGAGCTGTTTTTT	CASTWQGVNTGELFF
few	TRBD2	TRBV27	TRBJ2-5	TGTGCCAGCAGGGCGGGGGAGGAGGAGACCCAGTACTTC	CASRAGEEETQYF
-	-	TRBV19	TRBJ1-5	TGTGCCAGTAGTATAGAATTTGGACAGCTATACAATCAGCCCCAGCATTTT	CASSIEFGQLYNQPQHF
once	-	TRBV20-1	TRBJ1-2	TGCAGTGCTAGAGAGCACGGCGACGTGAGAGGCTACACCTTC	CSAREHGDVRGYTF
-	TRBD2	TRBV20-1	TRBJ2-7	TGCAGTGCTAGGGGAGGGATGACCTACGAGCAGTACTTC	CSARGGMTYEQYF
-	-	TRBV25-1	TRBJ2-7	TGTGCCAGCAGTGATTTCGACCGGAACGGACTTCACGAGCAGTACTTC	CASSDFDRNGLHEQYF
many	-	TRBV11-3	TRBJ1-1	TGTGCCAGCAGCACGGGGCCGAGCACTGAAGCTTTCTTT	CASSTGPSTEAFF
-	TRBD2	TRBV19	TRBJ2-1	TGTGCCAGTAGTGTGGCTAGCGGCCCTCGGTACAATGAGCAGTTCTTC	CASSVASGPRYNEQFF
few	-	TRBV30	TRBJ2-5	TGTGCCTGGAGTTTGGGGCAGCAAGAGACCCAGTACTTC	CAWSLGQQETQYF
-	-	TRBV18	TRBJ1-5	TGTGCCAGCACAATCGACAGGATTAGCAATCAGCCCCAGCATTTT	CASTIDRISNQPQHF
many	-	TRBV3-1	TRBJ2-2	TGTGCCAGCAGCCAAGGGGACCCTTGGTTCGTCGGGGAGCTGTTTTTT	CASSQGDPWFVGELFF
few	TRBD2	TRBV15	TRBJ2-3	TGTGCCACCAGCAGAGAGAGTCCGGGACTAGGCACAGATACGCAGTATTTT	CATSRESPGLGTDTQYF
many	-	TRBV20-1	TRBJ1-1	TGCAGTGCCCCTAAGGTGGGCGGCACTGAAGCTTTCTTT	CSAPKVGGTEAFF
-	TRBD2	TRBV6-2/TRBV6-3	TRBJ2-7	TGTGCCAGCAGTCCCGGGAGGAGAGCGGGGGGGCCGATTCACGAGCAGTACTTC	CASSPGRRAGGPIHEQYF
-	-	TRBV10-2	TRBJ1-1	TGCGCCAGCAGTTTCCAGGGGGAAGCTTTCTTT	CASSFQGEAFF
few	TRBD1	TRBV6-1	TRBJ1-2	TGTGCCAGCAGTACTGGGACAGGGATCTCTGGCTACACCTTC	CASSTGTGISGYTF
-	-	TRBV25-1	TRBJ1-5	TGTGCCAGCAGTGAATTGGGCAGGGGTGATCAGCCCCAGCATTTT	CASSELGRGDQPQHF
many	-	TRBV7-8	TRBJ1-6	TGTGCCAGCAGCTTAGGTGGAGCAAGTACTTCACCCCTCCACTTT	CASSLGGASTSPLHF
-	-	TRBV24-1	TRBJ2-1	TGTGCCACCAGTGATTCCTGGGACCGAAGCGGTAATGAGCAGTTCTTC	CATSDSWDRSGNEQFF
few	-	TRBV19	TRBJ1-2	TGTGCCAGTTGCCGGGACACGCGGAACTATGGCTACACCTTC	CASCRDTRNYGYTF
many	-	TRBV6-6	TRBJ1-1	TGTGCCAGCAGTTACTTGGACGCCACTGAAGCTTTCTTT	CASSYLDATEAFF
many	TRBD1	TRBV11-1	TRBJ2-5	TGTGCCAGCAGCCTACCCGGGACAGCTCAAGAGACCCAGTACTTC	CASSLPGTAQETQYF
many	TRBD1	TRBV6-1	TRBJ2-3	TGTGCCAGCAGCTCCCGCCGGGACAGGGAACTAACAGATACGCAGTATTTT	CASSSRRDRELTDTQYF
few	-	TRBV5-5	TRBJ1-4	TGTGCCAGCAGTCCTCGTTGGAGGAGGGAAAATGAAAAACTGTTTTTT	CASSPRWRRENEKLFF
many	TRBD1	TRBV2	TRBJ1-4	TGTGCCAGCAGTTCGGGACAGGGTGAGGGACTGTTTTTT	CASSSGQGEGLFF
many	TRBD2	TRBV7-8	TRBJ2-2	TGTGCCAGCAGAATAGCGGGGGGGTACTCCGGGGAGCTGTTTTTT	CASRIAGGYSGELFF
-	TRBD1	TRBV7-3	TRBJ1-6	TGTGCCAGCAGCTTAAGGGGACAGTTTAATTCACCCCTCCACTTT	CASSLRGQFNSPLHF
few	TRBD1	TRBV7-9	TRBJ2-1	TGTGCCAGCAGCTCCGGACAGGGGCAAAATGAGCAGTTCTTC	CASSSGQGQNEQFF
-	-	TRBV3-1	TRBJ2-4	TGTGCCAGCAGCCAAACCTTAGCAGGAAGTAAAAACATTCAGTACTTC	CASSQTLAGSKNIQYF
-	-	TRBV10-1	TRBJ1-2	TGCGCCAGCAGTGAGTCCGCAGGGAACTATGGCTACACCTTC	CASSESAGNYGYTF
few	-	TRBV27	TRBJ1-2	TGTGCCAGCAGTTTTAGAGACAGGTCACACTATGGCTACACCTTC	CASSFRDRSHYGYTF
-	-	TRBV25-1	TRBJ2-7	TGTGCCAGCAGTATTACAGGGTCGGGCTCCTACGAGCAGTACTTC	CASSITGSGSYEQYF
few	TRBD2	TRBV3-1	TRBJ2-1	TGTGCCAGCAGACTCGGGACTAGCCGTTACAATGAGCAGTTCTTC	CASRLGTSRYNEQFF